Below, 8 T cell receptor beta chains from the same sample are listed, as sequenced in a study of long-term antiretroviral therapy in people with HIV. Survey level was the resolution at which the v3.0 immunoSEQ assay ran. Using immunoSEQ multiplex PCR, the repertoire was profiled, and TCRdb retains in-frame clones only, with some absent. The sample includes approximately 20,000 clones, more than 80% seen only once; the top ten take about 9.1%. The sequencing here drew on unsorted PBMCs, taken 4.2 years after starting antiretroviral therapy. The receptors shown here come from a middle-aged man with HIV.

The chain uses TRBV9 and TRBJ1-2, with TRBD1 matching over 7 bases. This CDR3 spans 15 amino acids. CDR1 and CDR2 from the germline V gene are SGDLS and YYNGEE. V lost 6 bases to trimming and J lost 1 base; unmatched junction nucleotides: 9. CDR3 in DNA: TGTGCCAGCACCCCTCGGGGGGACAGTAACTATGGCTACACCTTC. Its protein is CASTPRGDSNYGYTF.

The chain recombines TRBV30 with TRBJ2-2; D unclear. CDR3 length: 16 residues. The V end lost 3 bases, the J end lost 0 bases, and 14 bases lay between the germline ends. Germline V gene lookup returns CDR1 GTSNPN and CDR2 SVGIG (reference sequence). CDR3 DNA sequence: TGTGCCTGGAGCGCGATGGTATTCGCGAACACCGGGGAGCTGTTTTTT. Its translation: CAWSAMVFANTGELFF.

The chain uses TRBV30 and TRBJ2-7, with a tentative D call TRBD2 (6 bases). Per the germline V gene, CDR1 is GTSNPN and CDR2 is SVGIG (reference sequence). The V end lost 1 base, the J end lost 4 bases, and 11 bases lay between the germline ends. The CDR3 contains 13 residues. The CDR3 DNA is TGTGCCTGGAGTGAAAACGGGGGATACGAGCAGTACTTC. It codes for CAWSENGGYEQYF.

CDR3 nucleotide sequence: TGTGCCAGCACTCGGGGACAGGGGACAGAGACCCAGTACTTC. It encodes CASTRGQGTETQYF. This chain joins TRBV28 and TRBJ2-5, with 10 positions matching TRBD1. Germline values: CDR1 MDHEN, CDR2 SYDVKM. There are 14 residues in the CDR3. The V and J ends lost 7 bases and 4 bases, in that order; junction bases with no gene match: 6.

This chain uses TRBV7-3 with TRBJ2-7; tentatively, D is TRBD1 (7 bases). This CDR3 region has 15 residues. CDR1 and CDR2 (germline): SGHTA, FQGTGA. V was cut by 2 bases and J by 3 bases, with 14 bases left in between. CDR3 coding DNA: TGTGCCAGCAGCTTATCAGGGGGGTTAATCTACGAGCAGTACTTC. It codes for CASSLSGGLIYEQYF.

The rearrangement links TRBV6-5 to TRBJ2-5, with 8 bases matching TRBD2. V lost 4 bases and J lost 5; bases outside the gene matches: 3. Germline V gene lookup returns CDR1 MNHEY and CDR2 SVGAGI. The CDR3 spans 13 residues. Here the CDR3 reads CASSFGRDETQYF. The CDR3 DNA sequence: TGTGCCAGCAGTTTCGGGAGGGACGAGACCCAGTACTTC.

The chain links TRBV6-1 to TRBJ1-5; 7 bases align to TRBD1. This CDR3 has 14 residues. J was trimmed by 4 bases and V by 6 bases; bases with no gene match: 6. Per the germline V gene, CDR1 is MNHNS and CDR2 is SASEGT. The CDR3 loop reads CASSLGQENQPQHF. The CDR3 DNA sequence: TGTGCCAGCAGCCTCGGACAGGAAAATCAGCCCCAGCATTTT.

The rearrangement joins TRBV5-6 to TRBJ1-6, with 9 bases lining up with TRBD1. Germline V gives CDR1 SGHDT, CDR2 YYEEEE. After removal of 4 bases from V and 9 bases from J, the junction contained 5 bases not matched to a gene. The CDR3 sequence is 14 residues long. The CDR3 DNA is TGTGCCAGCAGCCGGGACAGGGAGGTTTCACCCCTCCACTTT. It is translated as CASSRDREVSPLHF.